This T cell receptor beta chain appears in the sequencing data of a study of blood T cell repertoires in COVID-19. The CDR3 covers 16 residues. CDR1 and CDR2 (germline): LNHDA, SQIVND (reference sequence). V was pared by 0 bases and J by 3 bases, with 4 bases of the junction left unmatched. Per the original methods: Estimated nucleated cell counts came from reference gene primer amplification. Profiled with immunoSEQ multiplex PCR; TCRdb holds only in-frame clones, not every one. V and J calls and clone size are given by that table; D and trimming were obtained from the DNA. The table lists around 140,000 clones, 85% to 90% of them singletons.

This receptor was obtained from a man aged 50-60 years with active or convalescent COVID-19. This chain links TRBV19 with TRBJ2-1; the match to TRBD2 covers 8 bases. The sample was peripheral blood. CDR3 coding DNA: TGTGCCAGTAGTATAGAGGCTAGCGGGCGCTACAATGAGCAGTTCTTC. It yields the protein CASSIEASGRYNEQFF. Together with reference TRBV19 and TRBJ2-1, the CDR3 gives the full variable domain: DGGITQSPKYLFRKEGQNVTLSCEQNLNHDAMYWYRQDPGQGLRLIYYSQIVNDFQKGDIAEGYSVSREKKESFPLTVTSAQKNPTAFYLCASSIEASGRYNEQFFGPGTRLTVL.